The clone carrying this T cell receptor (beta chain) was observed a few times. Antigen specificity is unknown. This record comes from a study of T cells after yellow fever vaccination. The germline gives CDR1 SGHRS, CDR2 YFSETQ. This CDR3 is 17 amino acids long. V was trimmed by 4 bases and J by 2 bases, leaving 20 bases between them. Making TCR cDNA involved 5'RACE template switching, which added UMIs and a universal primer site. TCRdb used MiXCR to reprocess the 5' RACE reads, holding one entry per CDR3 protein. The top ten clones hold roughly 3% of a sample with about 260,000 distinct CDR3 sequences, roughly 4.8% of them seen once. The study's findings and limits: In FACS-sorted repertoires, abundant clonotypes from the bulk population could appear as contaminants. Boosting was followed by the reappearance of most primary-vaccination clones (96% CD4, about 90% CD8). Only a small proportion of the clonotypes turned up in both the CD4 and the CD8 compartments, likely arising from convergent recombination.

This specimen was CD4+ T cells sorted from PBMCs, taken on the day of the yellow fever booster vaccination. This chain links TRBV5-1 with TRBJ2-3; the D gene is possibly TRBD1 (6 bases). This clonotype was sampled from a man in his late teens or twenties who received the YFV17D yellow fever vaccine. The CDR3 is CASSRPPPGTLTDTQYF. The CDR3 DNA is TGCGCCAGCAGCCGGCCCCCCCCCGGGACACTCACAGATACGCAGTATTTT. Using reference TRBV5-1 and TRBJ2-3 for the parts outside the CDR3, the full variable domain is KAGVTQTPRYLIKTRGQQVTLSCSPISGHRSVSWYQQTPGQGLQFLFEYFSETQRNKGNFPGRFSGRQFSNSRSEMNVSTLELGDSALYLCASSRPPPGTLTDTQYFGPGTRLTVL.